The source of this T cell receptor beta chain is a study of CD8+ T cells in alopecia areata. Study-level information: Scoring of severity for treated patients was based on percentage of affected scalp area. Study-wide results and limits: Especially in alopecia totalis/universalis, lesional scalp showed greater clonality than normal scalp did. On tofacitinib, scalp clonality and expanded CD8+ clones among top 100 fell significantly.

The CDR3 runs 14 residues. V shed 5 bases and J shed 5 bases, with 15 bases lying between them. Germline loops: CDR1 SGDLS, CDR2 YYNGEE. On this clone itself: Antigen unknown.

As for treatment: oral pan-JAK inhibitor, 5-10 mg twice daily. Alopecia areata patients provided lesional scalp punch biopsies and peripheral blood. TCR sequencing used cDNA made by reverse transcription of extracted RNA. Clones were sequenced by immunoSEQ multiplex PCR, and TCRdb holds only the in-frame ones, with some missing. Here the sample spans 150,000 to 200,000 clones, 50% to 70% being singletons. The V call is TRBV9, the J call TRBJ2-3; TRBD2 is a possible D gene (5 bases). This specimen was CD4+ T cells sorted from blood, taken between weeks 47 and 50, from a patient treated with tofacitinib. The TCR sequence derives from a human donor with alopecia areata. The CDR3 nucleotides read TGTGCCAGCAGTGAGGACGGACGGGGAGATACGCAGTATTTT. It is translated as CASSEDGRGDTQYF.